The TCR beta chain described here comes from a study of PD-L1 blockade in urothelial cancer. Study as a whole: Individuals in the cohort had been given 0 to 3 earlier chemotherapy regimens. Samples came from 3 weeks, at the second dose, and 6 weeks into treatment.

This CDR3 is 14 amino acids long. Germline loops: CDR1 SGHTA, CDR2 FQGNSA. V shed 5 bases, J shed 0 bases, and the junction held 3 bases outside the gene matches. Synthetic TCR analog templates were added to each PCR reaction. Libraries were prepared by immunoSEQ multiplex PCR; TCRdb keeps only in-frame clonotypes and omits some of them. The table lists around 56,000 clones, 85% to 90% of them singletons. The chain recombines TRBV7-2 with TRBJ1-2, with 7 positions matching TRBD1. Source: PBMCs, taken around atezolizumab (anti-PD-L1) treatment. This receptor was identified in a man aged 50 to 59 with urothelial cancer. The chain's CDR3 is CASSPGQANYGYTF. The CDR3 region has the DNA TGTGCCAGCAGCCCCGGACAGGCTAACTATGGCTACACCTTC.